These 9 T cell receptor beta chains share one sample of origin, sequenced in a study of T-cell memory formation after mild COVID-19. TCRdb re-called the 5' RACE reads with MiXCR, one entry per CDR3 protein. This sample has a few hundred thousand distinct CDR3 sequences, with about 16% found just once. The specimen was PBMCs or a T cell subset sorted from them (not recorded which). These receptors all come from a young man who had mild COVID-19 (a few samples of this study predate the infection). Cell type and time point are not known.

This clonotype was counted a few times. The CDR3 DNA sequence: TGTGCCACCAGTGATTCGGGACTAGCGGGGGACAATGAGCAGTTCTTC. As protein: CATSDSGLAGDNEQFF. The rearrangement joins TRBV24-1 to TRBJ2-1; TRBD2 matches 14 bases. The CDR3 runs to 16 residues. Germline V lookup: CDR1 KGHDR, CDR2 SFDVKD. Losses at the gene ends were 2 bases for V and 5 bases for J; bases not matched to a gene: 1.

The chain has TRBV27 and TRBJ2-5; 8 bases are a match to TRBD1. Germline CDR1 MNHEY, CDR2 SMNVEV (reference sequence). V lost 3 bases and J lost 4; bases outside the gene matches: 7. The CDR3 sequence is 15 residues long. DNA of the CDR3: TGTGCCAGCAGTTTCAGGGCAGGGGGCGGAGAGACCCAGTACTTC. This encodes CASSFRAGGGETQYF.

The table lists this clonotype with a few counts. The genes are TRBV5-1 and TRBJ2-5, with D uncertain. Trimming left V 0 bases short and J 5 bases short, with 8 bases between. There are 13 residues in the CDR3. Germline V gene lookup returns CDR1 SGHRS and CDR2 YFSETQ. CDR3 amino acids: CASSLVSLETQYF. The CDR3 region has the DNA TGCGCCAGCAGCTTGGTTAGTCTGGAGACCCAGTACTTC.

This clonotype was seen more than once but under ten times. The chain uses TRBV29-1 and TRBJ2-1; D uncertain. This CDR3 spans 12 amino acids. V shed 6 bases and J shed 1 base, with 7 bases lying between them. Germline loops: CDR1 SQVTM, CDR2 ANQGSEA. CDR3 residues: CSVAWSYNEQFF. The CDR3 DNA sequence: TGCAGCGTGGCCTGGTCCTACAATGAGCAGTTCTTC.

This clonotype was detected only a few times. The chain combines TRBV14 with TRBJ1-1; D is ambiguous. The CDR3 contains 15 residues. V was trimmed by 0 bases and J by 4 bases, leaving 12 bases between them. CDR1 and CDR2 (germline): SGHDN, FVKESK. The CDR3 region is CASSQDGNVITEAFF. CDR3 nucleotides: TGTGCCAGCAGCCAAGACGGCAACGTAATCACTGAAGCTTTCTTT.

Ten or more counts support this clonotype. The gene calls are TRBV6-5 and TRBJ2-7; 8 nucleotides align to TRBD2. This CDR3 contains 14 residues. V gave up 6 bases and J gave up 5 bases; unmatched junction bases: 9. CDR1 is MNHEY and CDR2 is SVGAGI in the germline V gene. CDR3 amino acids: CASRPRGGLHEQYF. The CDR3 DNA sequence: TGTGCCAGCAGGCCCCGGGGGGGACTGCACGAGCAGTACTTC.

In its sample, this clonotype was seen a few times. This chain uses TRBV7-8 with TRBJ2-5; 8 bases map to TRBD2. The length of the CDR3 is 17 residues. V dropped 0 bases and J dropped 7; count of bases not matched to a gene: 13. The germline V gene has CDR1 SGHVS and CDR2 FQNEAQ. For the CDR3, the DNA is TGTGCCAGCAGCTTAGCAAGGACAGCCGCGGGAGGATGGACCCAGTACTTC. It codes for CASSLARTAAGGWTQYF.

This clonotype was detected only a few times. The CDR3 sequence: CASSPGQTYYEQYF. In DNA, the CDR3 is TGTGCCAGCAGCCCGGGACAGACTTACTACGAGCAGTACTTC. The chain uses TRBV12-3 or TRBV12-4 and TRBJ2-7, with 7 bases identical to TRBD1. The CDR3 is 14 amino acids. With V trimmed by 6 bases and J by 3 bases, 8 bases remained unmatched.

This clonotype was counted many times. The rearrangement joins TRBV4-1 to TRBJ2-3; possible D gene TRBD2, 5 bases. V dropped 0 bases and J dropped 0 bases, with 10 bases sitting between them. This CDR3 has 16 residues. In germline, CDR1 is MGHRA, CDR2 YSYEKL. The CDR3 reads CASSQEGSPSTDTQYF. CDR3 DNA sequence: TGCGCCAGCAGCCAAGAGGGGAGTCCCAGCACAGATACGCAGTATTTT.